What follows are 16 T cell receptor beta chains derived from one specimen sequenced in a study of control samples from healthy donors and cancer patients. The repertoire was sequenced with immunoSEQ multiplex PCR; TCRdb's copy has only in-frame clones and lacks some. The sample has roughly 120,000 clones, around 91% seen once. The source material was PBMCs. Receptors originate from a woman in her 50s with colorectal cancer.

The chain couples TRBV5-1 to TRBJ2-2; D is ambiguous. The V gene lost 7 bases and the J gene lost 4 bases, with 8 bases spanning the gap. The CDR3 contains 12 residues. In germline, CDR1 is SGHRS, CDR2 YFSETQ. The CDR3 DNA follows: TGCGCCAGCGCCACCCCCACCGGGGAGCTGTTTTTT. It translates to CASATPTGELFF.

This chain connects TRBV5-6 to TRBJ2-3, with TRBD1 matching 10 bases. CDR3 length: 17 amino acids. CDR1 is SGHDT and CDR2 is YYEEEE in the germline V gene. Trimming at V came to 2 bases and at J to 3 bases, leaving 9 bases not matched to a gene. CDR3 loop: CASSFPPTGGATDTQYF. The CDR3 DNA sequence: TGTGCCAGCAGCTTTCCCCCGACAGGGGGCGCGACAGATACGCAGTATTTT.

This sequence joins TRBV19 and TRBJ1-5; D gene uncertain. CDR3 length: 15 amino acids. V lost 6 bases and J 0 bases, leaving 12 bases between the germline ends. From germline, CDR1 is LNHDA and CDR2 SQIVND (reference sequence). The CDR3 bases are TGTGCCAGTAGGGACCGAGGTTATAGCAATCAGCCCCAGCATTTT. Translated, it gives CASRDRGYSNQPQHF.

The chain couples TRBV30 to TRBJ1-5; no definite D call. Germline CDR1 GTSNPN, CDR2 SVGIG (reference sequence). The CDR3 loop spans 13 amino acids. Trimming left V 1 base short and J 5 bases short, with 9 bases between. The CDR3 spells CAWSADRDQPQHF. In DNA form, the CDR3 reads TGTGCCTGGAGTGCAGACCGCGATCAGCCCCAGCATTTT.

This chain links TRBV19 with TRBJ1-4; 8 bases map to TRBD1. The CDR3 is made up of 15 amino acids. Germline-derived CDR1 and CDR2 are LNHDA and SQIVND (reference sequence). V was clipped by 4 bases and J by 5 bases; unmatched bases: 6. The DNA of the CDR3 is TGTGCCAGTAGTAGAGACAGGGGCGACAATGAAAAACTGTTTTTT. This gives the protein CASSRDRGDNEKLFF.

The J gene is TRBJ2-1, the V gene TRBV3-1 (or the pseudogene TRBV3-2); D gene uncertain. V shed 1 base and J shed 9 bases, with 4 bases lying between them. Germline CDR1 reads LGHDT; CDR2 reads YNNKEL (reference sequence). CDR3 length: 11 amino acids. Here the CDR3 reads CASSQGVEQFF. The DNA for the CDR3 is TGTGCCAGCAGCCAAGGGGTTGAGCAGTTCTTC.

The chain is built from TRBV5-1 and TRBJ1-4, with TRBD1 matching over 7 bases. The CDR3 extends over 14 amino acids. Germline loops: CDR1 SGHRS, CDR2 YFSETQ. V shed 5 bases, J shed 7 bases, and the junction held 8 bases outside the gene matches. This CDR3 is CASRRDRAGEKLFF. The CDR3 coding sequence is TGCGCCAGCAGACGCGACAGGGCTGGTGAAAAACTGTTTTTT.

The chain combines TRBV11-1 with TRBJ2-1; 10 bases match TRBD2. Germline V lookup: CDR1 SGHAT, CDR2 FQDESV (reference sequence). V lost 5 bases to trimming and J lost 7 bases; unmatched junction nucleotides: 8. The CDR3 runs to 15 residues. The CDR3 bases are TGTGCCAGCAGCGAACTAGCGGGGATCAGAAATGAGCAGTTCTTC. Its translation: CASSELAGIRNEQFF.

The chain links TRBV6-5 to TRBJ1-3, with no clear D. Germline values: CDR1 MNHEY, CDR2 SVGAGI. The CDR3 contains 13 residues. Trimming took off 8 bases at V and 4 bases at J, with 12 bases between the two ends. The chain's CDR3 is CASSPVWGNTIYF. The CDR3 nucleotides are TGTGCCAGCTCCCCCGTCTGGGGAAACACCATATATTTT.

For this clone: Compared with germline, one end of the junction differs, possibly owing to a read error. This chain uses TRBV3-1 (or the pseudogene TRBV3-2) with TRBJ2-3, with D possibly TRBD2 on 7 matching bases. Germline values: CDR1 LGHDT, CDR2 YNNKEL (reference sequence). The CDR3 is made up of 14 amino acids. The CDR3 nucleotides are TGTGCCAGCCGCCAAGGGGGGGCCAGAGATACGCAGTATTTT. Protein sequence: CASRQGGARDTQYF.

The chain has TRBV7-9 and TRBJ1-4; 7 nucleotides line up with TRBD1. With V trimmed by 4 bases and J by 4 bases, 6 bases remained unmatched. Germline V gene data show CDR1 as SEHNR and CDR2 as FQNEAQ (reference sequence). This CDR3 has 15 amino acids. The CDR3 is CASSSTGQLNEKLFF. In nucleotides, the CDR3 is TGTGCCAGCAGCTCAACGGGACAGCTTAATGAAAAACTGTTTTTT.

The chain has TRBV5-4 and TRBJ2-5, with D unclear. The CDR3 sequence is 14 residues long. Germline V gives CDR1 SGHNT, CDR2 YYREEE (reference sequence). With 0 bases removed from V and 5 bases from J, the gap between germline ends came to 11 bases. The CDR3 spells CASSLAVASETQYF. The CDR3 DNA reads as TGTGCCAGCAGCTTGGCCGTTGCATCGGAGACCCAGTACTTC. Together with reference TRBV5-4 and TRBJ2-5, the CDR3 gives the full variable domain: ETGVTQSPTHLIKTRGQQVTLRCSSQSGHNTVSWYQQALGQGPQFIFQYYREEENGRGNFPPRFSGLQFPNYSSELNVNALELDDSALYLCASSLAVASETQYFGPGTRLLVL.

The J gene is TRBJ2-2, the V gene TRBV6-1; 7 nucleotides align to TRBD1. The germline V gene encodes CDR1 MNHNS and CDR2 SASEGT. V shed 4 bases, J shed 0 bases, and the junction held 5 bases outside the gene matches. CDR3 length: 16 amino acids. CDR3 protein: CASSAIDRANTGELFF. CDR3 nucleotide sequence: TGTGCCAGCAGTGCCATCGACAGGGCGAACACCGGGGAGCTGTTTTTT.

The V gene is TRBV11-3, the J gene TRBJ2-3; D may be TRBD1 or TRBD2 (6 bases each). The germline V and J ends were trimmed by 2 bases and 4 bases, with 10 bases remaining between them. This CDR3 spans 14 amino acids. Per germline, CDR1 SGHNT and CDR2 YENEEA. CDR3 protein: CASSLWGAPDTQYF. For the CDR3, the DNA is TGTGCCAGCAGCTTATGGGGGGCCCCAGATACGCAGTATTTT.

The chain recombines TRBV21-1 with TRBJ1-5; no check of the table's D call, TRBD1, against the DNA was made. TRBV21-1 is designated a pseudogene. CDR3 size: 14 residues. Written as DNA, the CDR3 is TGTGCCAGCAGCAAAGTCCTGTCAGGGCAGCCCCAGCATTTT. Translated, it gives CASSKVLSGQPQHF.

The chain recombines TRBV6-5 with TRBJ2-3; D is unclear. The CDR3 is 14 amino acids. Germline V gene data show CDR1 as MNHEY and CDR2 as SVGAGI. V gave up 6 bases and J gave up 0 bases, with 10 bases separating them. CDR3 amino acids: CASRGLRSTDTQYF. As DNA, the CDR3 is TGTGCCAGCAGGGGCTTGAGGAGCACAGATACGCAGTATTTT.